Presented here are 28 T cell receptor beta chains from one specimen sequenced in a study of blood T cell repertoires in COVID-19 (dated by TCRdb to 2019 to 2021). The protocol used for the library was the immunoSEQ multiplex PCR assay. The clones in this table, taken by TCRdb from immuneACCESS, are in-frame only. Not every clone is retained; where verified, under half of the shortfall comes from an unresolved V gene, and the cause of the rest is unknown. The sample table lists about 70,000 clones, over 65% of them with a count of one. The top ten clones comprise approximately 40% of the sample. The specimen was peripheral blood. The receptors were gathered from a woman in her 70s with acute or convalescent COVID-19.

This clone has just a few counts. V gene TRBV5-1 combines with J gene TRBJ2-2; TRBD1 agrees at 7 bases. The CDR3 runs 16 residues. The J segment lost 5 bases and the V segment lost 5 bases, leaving 12 bases of the junction unmatched. CDR1 and CDR2 (germline): SGHRS, YFSETQ. The CDR3 protein is CASRKRGLVGTGELFF. The DNA of the CDR3 is TGCGCCAGCAGGAAGAGGGGGCTGGTGGGTACCGGGGAGCTGTTTTTT.

The rearrangement joins TRBV18 to TRBJ2-6; 7 positions agree with TRBD1. CDR3 length: 17 amino acids. After removal of 0 bases from V and 4 bases from J, the junction contained 6 bases not matched to a gene. CDR1 and CDR2 from the germline V gene are KGHSH and LQKENI. The CDR3 sequence is CASSPPRQGSGANVLTF. CDR3 sequence (DNA): TGTGCCAGCTCACCACCGAGACAGGGATCAGGGGCCAACGTCCTGACTTTC.

V gene TRBV11-2 combines with J gene TRBJ2-7; D is perhaps TRBD2 (6 bases). V was clipped by 2 bases and J by 0 bases, with 11 bases between them. Germline assignment: CDR1 SGHAT and CDR2 FQNNGV. The CDR3 totals 15 residues. As DNA, the CDR3 is TGTGCCAGCAGCTTAAGTACTAGCCCCTCCTACGAGCAGTACTTC. This sequence encodes CASSLSTSPSYEQYF. The entire variable domain, with the rest obtained from reference TRBV11-2 and TRBJ2-7, is as follows: EAGVAQSPRYKIIEKRQSVAFWCNPISGHATLYWYQQILGQGPKLLIQFQNNGVVDDSQLPKDRFSAERLKGVDSTLKIQPAKLEDSAVYLCASSLSTSPSYEQYFGPGTRLTVT.

The CDR3 DNA is TGTGCCAGCAGCATTGACGGGAGGGGACGCGGGCGGGATGGCTACACCTTC. Its protein product is CASSIDGRGRGRDGYTF. The genes are TRBV9 and TRBJ1-2; D is possibly TRBD1 (5 bases). This CDR3 is built from 17 residues. Germline V CDR1 and CDR2: SGDLS, YYNGEE. V shed 4 bases and J shed 6 bases, with 25 bases lying between them.

The rearrangement joins TRBV6-5 to TRBJ1-3; D is possibly TRBD1 (6 bases). Germline V gene data show CDR1 as MNHEY and CDR2 as SVGAGI. CDR3 length: 14 amino acids. Trimming took off 6 bases at V and 1 base at J, with 10 bases between the two ends. CDR3 region: CASRIDRSGNTIYF. The CDR3 DNA sequence: TGTGCCAGCAGGATCGACAGGTCTGGAAACACCATATATTTT.

This clone was picked up one time. The chain carries TRBV5-5 and TRBJ2-7; perhaps TRBD1 as D (5 bases). This CDR3 is 12 amino acids long. The germline CDR1 and CDR2 sequences are SGHKS and YYEKEE (reference sequence). V was pared by 2 bases and J by 3 bases, with 6 bases between. The CDR3 coding sequence is TGTGCCAGCAGCTTTGACAGCTACGAGCAGTACTTC. Its protein is CASSFDSYEQYF.

The chain recombines TRBV27 with TRBJ2-1; 9 bases align to TRBD2. This CDR3 is 16 amino acids long. Germline-derived CDR1 and CDR2 are MNHEY and SMNVEV (reference sequence). The V gene end was trimmed by 6 bases and the J gene end by 5 bases; junction bases not matched to a gene: 11. Here the CDR3 reads CASRRGGEREDNEQFF. The CDR3 region has the DNA TGTGCCAGCAGACGGGGTGGGGAGCGGGAGGACAATGAGCAGTTCTTC.

V is TRBV5-1 and J is TRBJ2-7; D is perhaps TRBD2 (5 bases). V lost 5 bases and J 2 bases, leaving 14 bases between the germline ends. The CDR3 is 14 amino acids. Germline V gives CDR1 SGHRS, CDR2 YFSETQ. The CDR3 loop reads CASSYSSGTYEQYF. Written as DNA, the CDR3 is TGCGCCAGCAGTTACTCCTCGGGGACCTACGAGCAGTACTTC.

This chain links TRBV27 with TRBJ1-6; D possibly corresponds to TRBD1 (5 bases). CDR1 MNHEY and CDR2 SMNVEV come from the germline V gene (reference sequence). The CDR3 totals 16 residues. V gave up 5 bases and J gave up 6 bases, with 17 bases separating them. CDR3 nucleotide sequence: TGTGCCAGCAGTCCCCCGGGGGGTCGGGGTAATTCACCCCTCCACTTT. Its protein is CASSPPGGRGNSPLHF.

The chain has TRBV7-3 and TRBJ2-5; unclear D gene. CDR1 and CDR2 (germline): SGHTA, FQGTGA. The V end was cut by 3 bases, the J end by 4 bases, with 6 bases between. The CDR3 length is 12 residues. The CDR3 reads CASSFGRETQYF. CDR3 in DNA: TGTGCCAGCAGCTTCGGTCGAGAGACCCAGTACTTC. Supplemented by reference TRBV7-3 and TRBJ2-5, the full variable domain reads GAGVSQTPSNKVTEKGKYVELRCDPISGHTALYWYRQSLGQGPEFLIYFQGTGAADDSGLPNDRFFAVRPEGSVSTLKIQRTERGDSAVYLCASSFGRETQYFGPGTRLLVL.

The chain has TRBV2 and TRBJ1-2; D remains ambiguous. This CDR3 is built from 12 residues. The V gene lost 4 bases and the J gene lost 8 bases, with 11 bases spanning the gap. CDR1 and CDR2 from the germline V gene are SNHLY and FYNNEI. The CDR3 coding sequence is TGTGCCAGCAGTGTGGGCTTCCGGGGCTACACCTTC. It yields the protein CASSVGFRGYTF.

The J gene is TRBJ2-3, the V gene TRBV7-9; 8 bases line up with TRBD2. The V gene end was trimmed by 3 bases and the J gene end by 2 bases; junction bases not matched to a gene: 7. This CDR3 has 16 residues. Per germline, CDR1 SEHNR and CDR2 FQNEAQ (reference sequence). The CDR3 is CASSLDLAGPTDTQYF. In DNA form, the CDR3 reads TGTGCCAGCAGCTTGGATCTAGCGGGTCCCACAGATACGCAGTATTTT.

This clone was observed a few times. The genes are TRBV5-1 and TRBJ2-7; D is unclear. Germline CDR1 SGHRS, CDR2 YFSETQ. The CDR3 consists of 11 residues. V was cut by 6 bases and J by 0 bases, with 4 bases left in between. CDR3 sequence reads: CASTNSYEQYF. CDR3 DNA sequence: TGCGCCAGCACCAACTCCTACGAGCAGTACTTC.

The genes are TRBV7-8 and TRBJ2-5; no reliable D call. The CDR3 length is 14 residues. V was clipped by 1 base and J by 1 base, with 7 bases between them. Germline V lookup: CDR1 SGHVS, CDR2 FQNEAQ. The CDR3 DNA is TGTGCCAGCAGCTTAGGCCAGATCCAAGAGACCCAGTACTTC. Protein sequence: CASSLGQIQETQYF.

This chain connects TRBV6-4 to TRBJ2-3; 7 nucleotides agree with TRBD2. The CDR3 has 13 residues. V was pared by 6 bases and J by 6 bases, with 6 bases of the junction left unmatched. Germline V lookup: CDR1 MRHNA, CDR2 SNTAGT. For the CDR3, the DNA is TGTGCCAGCAGCGTGACTAGCATGGATACGCAGTATTTT. Translation: CASSVTSMDTQYF.

The V gene is TRBV6-5, the J gene TRBJ2-7, with no clear D. Germline V CDR1 and CDR2: MNHEY, SVGAGI. CDR3 size: 10 residues. The germline V and J ends were trimmed by 8 bases and 2 bases, with 4 bases remaining between them. Here the CDR3 reads CASGAYEQYF. The CDR3, as DNA: TGTGCCAGCGGAGCCTACGAGCAGTACTTC.

The J gene is TRBJ2-3, the V gene TRBV25-1; TRBD1 aligns across 12 bases. Trimming removed 3 bases from V and 4 bases from J; junction bases left unmatched: 5. This CDR3 has 16 amino acids. Germline CDR1 and CDR2: MGHDK and SYGVNS. CDR3 residues: CASSDPGQGAADTQYF. The CDR3 DNA follows: TGTGCCAGCAGTGACCCGGGACAGGGGGCCGCAGATACGCAGTATTTT. The entire variable domain, with the rest obtained from reference TRBV25-1 and TRBJ2-3, is as follows: EADIYQTPRYLVIGTGKKITLECSQTMGHDKMYWYQQDPGMELHLIHYSYGVNSTEKGDLSSESTVSRIRTEHFPLTLESARPSHTSQYLCASSDPGQGAADTQYFGPGTRLTVL.

The rearrangement joins TRBV6-6 to TRBJ1-3; 7 bases map to TRBD1. V was pared by 0 bases and J by 3 bases, with 5 bases of the junction left unmatched. Germline V lookup: CDR1 MNHNY, CDR2 SVGAGI (reference sequence). The CDR3 length is 16 residues. CDR3: CASSYSPQGGGNTIYF. CDR3 in DNA: TGTGCCAGCAGTTACTCGCCCCAGGGGGGTGGAAACACCATATATTTT.

This clone has only one observation. The rearrangement joins TRBV6-1 to TRBJ1-5; D is possibly TRBD1 (5 bases). CDR3 length equals 17 residues. V gave up 0 bases and J gave up 0 bases, with 12 bases separating them. Germline loops: CDR1 MNHNS, CDR2 SASEGT. This CDR3 is CASSEAAGTSSNQPQHF. CDR3 nucleotide sequence: TGTGCCAGCAGTGAAGCGGCAGGGACTTCTAGCAATCAGCCCCAGCATTTT.

This clone was found many times. The rearrangement joins TRBV14 to TRBJ2-2; D is uncertain. The V gene's germline CDR1 is SGHDN and CDR2 FVKESK. Trimming left V 1 base short and J 8 bases short, with 2 bases between. The CDR3 runs 11 residues. In nucleotides, the CDR3 is TGTGCCAGCAGCCAAGCTGGGGAGCTGTTTTTT. This sequence encodes CASSQAGELFF. Based on the CDR3 plus reference TRBV14 and TRBJ2-2, the full variable domain is EAGVTQFPSHSVIEKGQTVTLRCDPISGHDNLYWYRRVMGKEIKFLLHFVKESKQDESGMPNNRFLAERTGGTYSTLKVQPAELEDSGVYFCASSQAGELFFGEGSRLTVL.

The rearrangement joins TRBV29-1 to TRBJ2-5; D may be TRBD2 (5 bases). V lost 1 base to trimming and J lost 5 bases, with 11 bases between them. This CDR3 contains 13 residues. Germline V gene data show CDR1 as SQVTM and CDR2 as ANQGSEA. CDR3 protein: CSVEGGPGETQYF. The CDR3 nucleotides read TGCAGCGTTGAAGGAGGCCCGGGGGAGACCCAGTACTTC.

In this sample, this clone turned up a few times. The chain recombines TRBV12-3 or TRBV12-4 with TRBJ1-2; weak D call: TRBD1 (5 bases). The CDR3 covers 13 residues. Trimming pared 6 bases from V and 7 bases from J, leaving 15 bases between. CDR3 bases: TGTGCCAGCAGCAGGAGGGGAAGGAGTGGCTACACCTTC. This codes for CASSRRGRSGYTF.

The chain uses TRBV28 and TRBJ2-1, with 9 bases matching TRBD2. The germline V gene encodes CDR1 MDHEN and CDR2 SYDVKM. The CDR3 spans 16 residues. V was clipped by 7 bases and J by 1 base; unmatched bases: 8. The CDR3 loop reads CASTEIAGASYNEQFF. The DNA for the CDR3 is TGTGCCAGCACCGAAATAGCGGGAGCTTCCTACAATGAGCAGTTCTTC.

Here the CDR3 DNA reads TGTGCCAGCAGCGTAAGGGAGGGGGGAACCGCCGATCAGCCCCAGCATTTT. This encodes CASSVREGGTADQPQHF. The rearrangement links TRBV9 to TRBJ1-5; D is possibly TRBD1 (6 bases). CDR3 size: 17 residues. The V and J ends lost 1 base and 5 bases respectively, with 19 bases between them. Germline V lookup: CDR1 SGDLS, CDR2 YYNGEE. Filled out from reference TRBV9 and TRBJ1-5, the complete variable domain reads DSGVTQTPKHLITATGQRVTLRCSPRSGDLSVYWYQQSLDQGLQFLIQYYNGEERAKGNILERFSAQQFPDLHSELNLSSLELGDSALYFCASSVREGGTADQPQHFGDGTRLSIL.

The chain is built from TRBV5-5 and TRBJ1-2, with D unresolved. V lost 3 bases and J 8 bases, leaving 14 bases between the germline ends. There are 13 residues in the CDR3. Germline CDR1 is SGHKS and CDR2 is YYEKEE (reference sequence). CDR3 coding DNA: TGTGCCAGCAGCTATCAAGGAGATAGAGGCTACACCTTC. This encodes CASSYQGDRGYTF.

This clone turned up a few times. CDR3 sequence: CASSQEPGPTSGTLDTQYF. The CDR3 DNA is TGCGCCAGCAGCCAAGAACCGGGACCGACTAGCGGGACATTAGATACGCAGTATTTT. The V call is TRBV4-3, the J call TRBJ2-3; the match to TRBD2 covers 11 bases. The CDR3 length is 19 residues. V dropped 0 bases and J dropped 5; count of bases not matched to a gene: 13. Looked up from germline, CDR1 is LGHNA and CDR2 is YSLEER.

This chain's CDR3 is CASSHSRSATALNYEQYF. The CDR3 nucleotides read TGTGCCAGCAGCCACTCTCGGTCAGCGACAGCTTTAAACTACGAGCAGTACTTC. The rearrangement joins TRBV27 to TRBJ2-7, with a possible D match to TRBD1 (5 bases). V lost 6 bases to trimming and J lost 3 bases, with 27 bases between them. Germline V gives CDR1 MNHEY, CDR2 SMNVEV (reference sequence). This CDR3 contains 18 residues.

The chain combines TRBV28 with TRBJ1-2, with 10 bases aligning to TRBD1. Germline-derived CDR1 and CDR2 are MDHEN and SYDVKM. V gave up 5 bases and J gave up 5 bases; unmatched junction bases: 5. The CDR3 is 14 amino acids. CDR3 sequence (DNA): TGTGCCAGCAGTGTCCGGGACAGGGGATATGGCTACACCTTC. Amino acids: CASSVRDRGYGYTF.